This T cell receptor (beta chain) emerged from a study of cytomegalovirus exposure and HLA in healthy donors. Study-wide results and limits: A later analysis linked around 15,000 TCR beta sequences to HLA alleles at 0.05 false discovery rate. Looking again later, the authors saw that most CMV-associated TCR beta chains seemed HLA-restricted. Earlier analysis looked at TCR beta V segments, and most were productive about 87% or about 30% of the time.

With 60 Vbeta and 13 Jbeta primers, the PCR was carried out. Measured with immunoSEQ multiplex PCR; TCRdb has only the in-frame clones, and not every one. There are over 150,000 clones in the sample; about four fifths occur only once, and around 7% lies in the top ten. As for this clone: No antigen is known for it.

The V gene lost 4 bases and the J gene lost 0 bases, with 6 bases spanning the gap. This CDR3 contains 13 residues. Germline CDR1 reads SGHAT; CDR2 reads FQNNGV. Sequencing was performed on PBMCs. This clonotype originated in a male donor in good health and CMV-seropositive. This chain uses TRBV11-2 with TRBJ2-5, with TRBD2 as a possible D gene (5 bases). The CDR3 coding sequence is TGTGCCAGCAGCTCGGGGAACCAAGAGACCCAGTACTTC. As protein: CASSSGNQETQYF.